What follows are 26 T cell receptor beta chains derived from one specimen sequenced in a study of shared clonotypes between healthy human individuals. Sequencing used immunoSEQ multiplex PCR; TCRdb keeps in-frame clones, though not all of them. The sample lists 950,000 to 1,300,000 clones, around 74% occurring once. Sequencing input: memory CD4+ T cells sorted from blood. Indicated subset: CD45RA-negative fraction. These receptors were obtained from a man younger than 30 in good health.

The chain combines TRBV7-2 with TRBJ2-2; 8 nucleotides agree with TRBD2. Germline lookup yields CDR1 SGHTA and CDR2 FQGNSA. V trimming: 3 bases; J trimming: 6 bases; junction bases outside the gene matches: 12. The CDR3 totals 17 residues. In DNA form, the CDR3 reads TGTGCCAGCAGCTTTGGCGGGAGGTCATTTGTTTCCGGGGAGCTGTTTTTT. Translating it yields CASSFGGRSFVSGELFF.

As to this clone: This CDR3 is also generated by other DNA sequences in the sample. The chain combines TRBV18 with TRBJ2-1, with D maybe TRBD1 (6 bases). CDR1 is KGHSH and CDR2 is LQKENI in the germline V gene. CDR3 length: 13 residues. V was pared by 3 bases and J by 9 bases, with 12 bases between. The CDR3 here is CASSPGQSGEQFF. CDR3 sequence (DNA): TGTGCCAGCTCACCGGGACAATCGGGTGAGCAGTTCTTC.

A single count supports this clone. The J gene is TRBJ2-1, the V gene TRBV6-5; D could derive from TRBD1 or TRBD2 (5 bases each). Germline V gene lookup returns CDR1 MNHEY and CDR2 SVGAGI. This CDR3 has 16 residues. V was pared by 2 bases and J by 0 bases, with 11 bases between. CDR3 nucleotides: TGTGCCAGCAGTTACCTCGAGGGGACCTCCTACAATGAGCAGTTCTTC. Translated, it gives CASSYLEGTSYNEQFF.

As DNA, the CDR3 is TGTGCCAGCAGTTCGTCCACGAGTGGCTACACCTTC. Encoded protein: CASSSSTSGYTF. The gene calls are TRBV28 and TRBJ1-2, with D hard to call. V lost 4 bases and J 7 bases, leaving 10 bases between the germline ends. CDR1 and CDR2 from the germline V gene are MDHEN and SYDVKM. The CDR3 contains 12 residues.

A note on this clone: The same CDR3 arises from other DNA sequences in this sample as well. The chain recombines TRBV18 with TRBJ1-1; D not certain. Germline CDR1 is KGHSH and CDR2 is LQKENI. The CDR3 length is 12 residues. Trimming took off 3 bases at V and 0 bases at J, with 2 bases between the two ends. The CDR3 protein is CASSPLNTEAFF. In DNA form, the CDR3 reads TGTGCCAGCTCACCGCTGAACACTGAAGCTTTCTTT.

The V and J genes are TRBV29-1 and TRBJ2-2, with a weak D call TRBD2 (6 bases). CDR3 length: 12 amino acids. Germline CDR1 SQVTM, CDR2 ANQGSEA. The V gene lost 6 bases and the J gene lost 1 base, with 6 bases spanning the gap. Here the CDR3 DNA reads TGCAGCGTAGCGGGGAACACCGGGGAGCTGTTTTTT. Protein product: CSVAGNTGELFF.

This clone was observed a few times. The CDR3 loop is CASSIGSRSPLHF. The CDR3 nucleotides are TGTGCCAGTAGTATAGGGTCCCGGTCACCCCTCCACTTT. The chain couples TRBV19 to TRBJ1-6; D is ambiguous. This CDR3 is built from 13 residues. CDR1 and CDR2 (germline): LNHDA, SQIVND (reference sequence). V was clipped by 1 base and J by 10 bases, with 8 bases between them.

The chain carries TRBV2 and TRBJ1-2; D unresolved. The ends were cut back, 4 bases at V and 8 bases at J, with 14 bases in the middle. The CDR3 loop spans 13 amino acids. CDR1 is SNHLY and CDR2 is FYNNEI in the germline V gene. CDR3 sequence reads: CASSGTSAGGYTF. The CDR3 nucleotides read TGTGCCAGCAGTGGGACGTCCGCTGGGGGCTACACCTTC.

The genes are TRBV6-1 and TRBJ1-4; the match to TRBD1 covers 7 bases. The V and J ends lost 4 bases and 1 base, in that order; junction bases with no gene match: 6. Germline loops: CDR1 MNHNS, CDR2 SASEGT. This CDR3 is built from 16 residues. The DNA for the CDR3 is TGTGCCAGCAGTGTCCTCCAGGGGGGAACTAATGAAAAACTGTTTTTT. The encoded protein is CASSVLQGGTNEKLFF.

This chain joins TRBV9 and TRBJ2-2; D possibly corresponds to TRBD1 (6 bases). The V end lost 3 bases, the J end lost 4 bases, and 13 bases lay between the germline ends. This CDR3 is built from 15 residues. Germline assignment: CDR1 SGDLS and CDR2 YYNGEE. The CDR3 reads CASSGTGFGTGELFF. CDR3 nucleotides: TGTGCCAGCAGCGGCACAGGGTTTGGCACCGGGGAGCTGTTTTTT. Based on the CDR3 plus reference TRBV9 and TRBJ2-2, the full variable domain is DSGVTQTPKHLITATGQRVTLRCSPRSGDLSVYWYQQSLDQGLQFLIQYYNGEERAKGNILERFSAQQFPDLHSELNLSSLELGDSALYFCASSGTGFGTGELFFGEGSRLTVL.

This clone was seen more than once but under ten times. The chain carries TRBV4-2 and TRBJ1-6; maybe TRBD1 (6 bases). V lost 0 bases and J 6 bases, leaving 9 bases between the germline ends. From germline, CDR1 is LGHNA and CDR2 YNFKEQ. CDR3 size: 15 residues. CDR3 nucleotide sequence: TGTGCCAGCAGCCAAGAAAGGGGGTTTAATTCACCCCTCCACTTT. As protein: CASSQERGFNSPLHF.

J is TRBJ1-1 and V is TRBV9, with 9 positions matching TRBD1. Germline assignment: CDR1 SGDLS and CDR2 YYNGEE. The length of the CDR3 is 15 residues. The junction had 6 bases not matched to a gene; V was cut back by 4 bases and J by 2 bases. CDR3 nucleotide sequence: TGTGCCAGCAGCCCCACACAGGGGGCAAACACTGAAGCTTTCTTT. Translating it yields CASSPTQGANTEAFF.

The chain's CDR3 is CASSDTLRRSNSPLHF. CDR3 nucleotide sequence: TGTGCCAGCAGTGATACACTTCGACGATCAAATTCACCCCTCCACTTT. This sequence joins TRBV2 and TRBJ1-6; D unresolved. Between the trimmed V and J ends, which lost 3 bases and 7 bases, there was a span of 16 bases. The CDR3 totals 16 residues. Germline-derived CDR1 and CDR2 are SNHLY and FYNNEI.

The chain is built from TRBV7-2 and TRBJ1-5, with D unclear. Trimming removed 3 bases at V and 6 bases at J, with 9 bases between. This CDR3 is 13 amino acids long. CDR1 and CDR2 from the germline V gene are SGHTA and FQGNSA. The CDR3 reads CASSFSLGQPQHF. The CDR3 region has the DNA TGTGCCAGCAGCTTTTCGCTGGGTCAGCCCCAGCATTTT. The entire variable domain, with the rest obtained from reference TRBV7-2 and TRBJ1-5, is as follows: GAGVSQSPSNKVTEKGKDVELRCDPISGHTALYWYRQSLGQGLEFLIYFQGNSAPDKSGLPSDRFSAERTGGSVSTLTIQRTQQEDSAVYLCASSFSLGQPQHFGDGTRLSIL.

The V call is TRBV29-1, the J call TRBJ1-1; D gene uncertain. The CDR3 length is 13 residues. V dropped 1 base and J dropped 0 bases, with 6 bases sitting between them. Germline CDR1 and CDR2: SQVTM and ANQGSEA. This CDR3 reads CSVEGGLNTEAFF. CDR3 bases: TGCAGCGTTGAAGGGGGTTTGAACACTGAAGCTTTCTTT.

The chain combines TRBV5-1 with TRBJ2-5; no clear D. This CDR3 region has 15 residues. Trimming left V 0 bases short and J 1 base short, with 10 bases between. CDR1 is SGHRS, CDR2 YFSETQ, per germline. Here the CDR3 DNA reads TGCGCCAGCAGCTTGGAGGGCAGAGCCCAAGAGACCCAGTACTTC. It encodes CASSLEGRAQETQYF.

The CDR3 sequence is CASSLVATSLTGELFF. The DNA for the CDR3 is TGTGCCAGCAGCTTAGTGGCGACTAGCCTCACCGGGGAGCTGTTTTTT. J is TRBJ2-2 and V is TRBV7-6; 7 nucleotides match TRBD2. CDR1 is SGHVS and CDR2 is FNYEAQ in the germline V gene. Losses at the gene ends were 1 base for V and 4 bases for J; bases not matched to a gene: 6. CDR3 length: 16 amino acids.

This clone has only one observation. One base separates it from a far larger clone, so it is likely a read error. This same CDR3 is encoded by further DNA sequences in the sample. The rearrangement links TRBV7-9 to TRBJ2-3, with D unresolved. The CDR3 has 11 amino acids. Trimming left V 3 bases short and J 4 bases short, with 2 bases between. CDR1 is SEHNR, CDR2 FQNEAQ, per germline (reference sequence). The CDR3 coding sequence is TGTGCCAGCAGCTTGGCAGATACGCAGTATTTT. Its protein is CASSLADTQYF.

V gene TRBV27 combines with J gene TRBJ2-2, with a possible D match to TRBD2 (5 bases). Germline V lookup: CDR1 MNHEY, CDR2 SMNVEV (reference sequence). The V gene lost 5 bases and the J gene lost 7 bases, with 11 bases spanning the gap. The CDR3 covers 13 residues. The CDR3 loop reads CASSDERGGELFF. The CDR3 DNA follows: TGTGCCAGCAGTGATGAACGGGGCGGGGAGCTGTTTTTT.

The CDR3 spells CAISDAYAGEPQHF. As DNA, the CDR3 is TGTGCCATCAGTGATGCGTACGCGGGCGAGCCCCAGCATTTT. V and J are TRBV10-3 and TRBJ1-5; D remains unclear. CDR1 and CDR2 (germline): ENHRY, SYGVKD. This CDR3 has 14 residues. The V gene lost 3 bases and the J gene lost 8 bases, with 14 bases spanning the gap.

The chain employs TRBV6-1 and TRBJ1-1; D unresolved. V lost 0 bases and J lost 4, with 9 bases in between. The CDR3 contains 14 residues. The germline gives CDR1 MNHNS, CDR2 SASEGT. The CDR3 DNA is TGTGCCAGCAGTGAAGCGTGGGCAACCACTGAAGCTTTCTTT. This sequence encodes CASSEAWATTEAFF.

The chain links TRBV5-4 to TRBJ1-2; unclear D gene. V was pared by 4 bases and J by 9 bases, with 28 bases between. This CDR3 spans 17 amino acids. CDR1 is SGHNT and CDR2 is YYREEE in the germline V gene (reference sequence). DNA for the CDR3: TGTGCCAGCAGCCCCCAGGTGGCGGGAAACAGAATTATGAGCTACACCTTC. The encoded protein is CASSPQVAGNRIMSYTF. Complete variable domain (other parts from reference TRBV5-4 and TRBJ1-2): ETGVTQSPTHLIKTRGQQVTLRCSSQSGHNTVSWYQQALGQGPQFIFQYYREEENGRGNFPPRFSGLQFPNYSSELNVNALELDDSALYLCASSPQVAGNRIMSYTFGSGTRLTVV.

The rearrangement uses TRBV28 and TRBJ1-3, with 8 bases fitting TRBD1. Per germline, CDR1 MDHEN and CDR2 SYDVKM. This CDR3 is built from 14 residues. The V gene end was trimmed by 6 bases and the J gene end by 3 bases; junction bases not matched to a gene: 4. The CDR3 DNA reads TGTGCCAGCAGGTCCGACAGGGGTGGAAACACCATATATTTT. As protein: CASRSDRGGNTIYF.

CDR3 in amino acids: CASSGLAGATREQYF. The CDR3 nucleotides are TGTGCCAGCAGTGGACTAGCGGGAGCCACGCGCGAGCAGTACTTC. The rearrangement joins TRBV2 to TRBJ2-7, with TRBD2 matching over 12 bases. The ends lost 4 bases at V and 6 bases at J; junction bases unmatched: 7. From germline, CDR1 is SNHLY and CDR2 FYNNEI. This CDR3 contains 15 residues.

The chain is built from TRBV9 and TRBJ1-2; a weak D match, TRBD1 (6 bases). Trimming removed 0 bases from V and 5 bases from J, with 11 bases in between. The CDR3 sequence is 14 residues long. Germline CDR1 and CDR2: SGDLS and YYNGEE. The CDR3 nucleotides read TGTGCCAGCAGCGTAGGTGGGGGGCGTTATGGCTACACCTTC. Translating it yields CASSVGGGRYGYTF.

The chain joins TRBV7-2 to TRBJ2-3, with D perhaps matching TRBD1 (7 bases). The V gene lost 3 bases and the J gene lost 4 bases, with 17 bases spanning the gap. The CDR3 length is 16 residues. Germline CDR1 SGHTA, CDR2 FQGNSA. This CDR3 reads CASSLQGGRTADTQYF. Written as DNA, the CDR3 is TGTGCCAGCAGCTTGCAGGGGGGCAGAACCGCAGATACGCAGTATTTT.